These 20 T cell receptor beta chains were all obtained from the same sample, sequenced in a study of T cells in Graves' hyperthyroidism and ophthalmopathy. RNA transcripts yielded amplified TCR beta CDR3 regions. The study used the HTBI primer set for a first-round RT-PCR of the TCR CDR3. TCRdb re-called the multiplex PCR reads through MiXCR, storing one row per CDR3 protein. Here the sample spans approximately 700,000 distinct CDR3 sequences, approximately 42% being singletons. The sequenced sample consisted of peripheral blood or thyroid tissue (not recorded which). These TCRs come from an adult man with Graves' disease, either hyperthyroidism or ophthalmopathy (not recorded which).

The rearrangement links TRBV7-9 to TRBJ2-7; 11 bases fit TRBD1. V gave up 6 bases and J gave up 3 bases; unmatched junction bases: 7. The CDR3 consists of 15 residues. Germline V CDR1 and CDR2: SEHNR, FQNEAQ (reference sequence). CDR3 in DNA: TGTGCCAGCAGACAACCGGGACAGGGGGACTACGAGCAGTACTTC. It specifies CASRQPGQGDYEQYF.

This clonotype came up a few times. A much bigger clone sits one base away, suggesting this may be a read error. V is TRBV10-3 and J is TRBJ2-7; D unresolved. CDR3 size: 14 residues. Germline V CDR1 and CDR2: ENHRY, SYGVKD. CDR3 bases: TGTGCCAGCAGTGAGTCCCTGGGCGGCTACGAGCAGTACTTC. It is translated as CASSESLGGYEQYF.

The gene calls are TRBV7-9 and TRBJ2-7; 10 bases map to TRBD1. After removal of 5 bases from V and 4 bases from J, the junction contained 5 bases not matched to a gene. CDR3 length equals 14 residues. In germline, CDR1 is SEHNR, CDR2 FQNEAQ (reference sequence). This chain's CDR3 is CASSGQGVVYEQYF. CDR3 DNA sequence: TGTGCCAGCAGCGGACAGGGGGTCGTATACGAGCAGTACTTC.

To note about this clonotype: Because it lacks the conserved phenylalanine or tryptophan at the end, this CDR3 is likely a read error. The DNA is left out, because the CDR3 cannot be placed on it with certainty; the CDR3 is given as TCRdb lists it. The chain carries TRBV2 and TRBJ2-6. In germline, CDR1 is SNHLY, CDR2 FYNNEI. The CDR3 spans 8 amino acids, including both terminal residues. The CDR3: CASRAGTS.

There are many counts of this clonotype. The genes are TRBV7-8 and TRBJ1-2; tentative D call: TRBD1 (6 bases). Germline loops: CDR1 SGHVS, CDR2 FQNEAQ. There are 13 residues in the CDR3. Trimming pared 5 bases from V and 2 bases from J, leaving 9 bases between. The CDR3 sequence is CASSQDRNYGYTF. The DNA of the CDR3 is TGTGCCAGCAGCCAAGACAGGAACTATGGCTACACCTTC.

This clonotype was found many times. The V and J genes are TRBV7-9 and TRBJ1-2, with 8 bases identical to TRBD1. V was clipped by 5 bases and J by 8 bases; unmatched bases: 13. The CDR3 is made up of 15 amino acids. Germline lookup yields CDR1 SEHNR and CDR2 FQNEAQ (reference sequence). Here the CDR3 DNA reads TGTGCCAGCAGCATCTTGGACAGGGAAAGAGGAGGCTACACCTTC. Translating it yields CASSILDRERGGYTF.

The rearrangement links TRBV2 to TRBJ1-6; D may be TRBD1 (5 bases). There are 16 residues in the CDR3. Trimming pared 6 bases from V and 10 bases from J, leaving 22 bases between. Germline V gives CDR1 SNHLY, CDR2 FYNNEI. This CDR3 is CASSPQDGQGWSPLHF. Here the CDR3 DNA reads TGTGCCAGCAGCCCCCAGGACGGGCAGGGTTGGTCACCCCTCCACTTT.

As concerns this clonotype: Compared with germline, one end of the junction differs, possibly owing to a read error. The chain employs TRBV6-1 and TRBJ2-7; the D is unclear. CDR1 MNHNS and CDR2 SASEGT come from the germline V gene. The CDR3 runs to 12 residues. The CDR3 protein is CASSEAVAGRVF. The CDR3 bases are TGTGCCAGCAGTGAAGCAGTGGCAGGACGGGTCTTC.

This clonotype came up a few times. CDR3 sequence (DNA): TGCAGCGTTGAAGGCAGGGGGTCGGTGGCTTTCTTT. Translation gives CSVEGRGSVAFF. The V and J genes are TRBV29-1 and TRBJ1-1; 7 nucleotides align to TRBD1. CDR3 length equals 12 residues. Losses at the gene ends were 1 base for V and 11 bases for J; bases not matched to a gene: 7. Germline CDR1 and CDR2: SQVTM and ANQGSEA.

The chain links TRBV24-1 to TRBJ1-1; 8 nucleotides match TRBD1. The CDR3 loop spans 17 amino acids. Germline V lookup: CDR1 KGHDR, CDR2 SFDVKD. V was pared by 2 bases and J by 2 bases, with 9 bases of the junction left unmatched. CDR3 bases: TGTGCCACCAGTGATTACGGACAGGGTTTGGAAAACACTGAAGCTTTCTTT. It translates to CATSDYGQGLENTEAFF.

The chain has TRBV12-3 or TRBV12-4 and TRBJ1-6, with a possible D match to TRBD1 (5 bases). Trimming removed 6 bases at V and 3 bases at J, with 18 bases between. The CDR3 has 17 amino acids. The DNA of the CDR3 is TGTGCCAGCAGCCAAAGGGGTGGGACGGGCTATAATTCACCCCTCCACTTT. Translation gives CASSQRGGTGYNSPLHF.

The CDR3 coding sequence is TGTGCCAGCAGCTTGGGGACAGGGTTAGGTCGGAATCAGCCCCAGCATTTT. Translating gives CASSLGTGLGRNQPQHF. This rearrangement joins TRBV7-9 to TRBJ1-5; 9 bases are shared with TRBD1. The V and J ends lost 3 bases and 4 bases, in that order; junction bases with no gene match: 10. This CDR3 is built from 17 residues. Germline CDR1 is SEHNR and CDR2 is FQNEAQ (reference sequence). The full variable domain, in which reference TRBV7-9 and TRBJ1-5 provide the parts outside the CDR3, is DTGVSQNPRHKITKRGQNVTFRCDPISEHNRLYWYRQTLGQGPEFLTYFQNEAQLEKSRLLSDRFSAERPKGSFSTLEIQRTEQGDSAMYLCASSLGTGLGRNQPQHFGDGTRLSIL.

This clonotype was counted many times. The chain joins TRBV24-1 to TRBJ2-5; 8 bases match TRBD1. J gave up 5 bases and V 9 bases, and 13 bases lay outside the gene matches. Germline V gene sequence: CDR1 KGHDR, CDR2 SFDVKD. CDR3 length: 15 amino acids. This CDR3 is CATGRTGQTSETQYF. DNA of the CDR3: TGTGCCACCGGGAGGACAGGGCAGACTTCGGAGACCCAGTACTTC.

The J gene is TRBJ2-7, the V gene TRBV7-9, with a tentative D call TRBD2 (5 bases). V shed 3 bases and J shed 0 bases, with 12 bases lying between them. CDR3 length equals 15 residues. The V gene's germline CDR1 is SEHNR and CDR2 FQNEAQ (reference sequence). DNA for the CDR3: TGTGCCAGCAGCTTCGACCCACGGGGCTCCTACGAGCAGTACTTC. This gives the protein CASSFDPRGSYEQYF.

In this sample, this clonotype turned up a few times. The chain employs TRBV5-4 and TRBJ1-4; D not resolved. Trimming stripped 4 bases from V and 7 bases from J, with 17 bases between. CDR1 and CDR2 (germline): SGHNT, YYREEE (reference sequence). The CDR3 has 15 residues. The CDR3 region is CASSQESGVREKLFF. The CDR3 nucleotides are TGTGCCAGCAGCCAAGAGTCAGGTGTACGTGAAAAACTGTTTTTT.

As for this clonotype: With a much larger clone just one base away, this may be a read error. The chain links TRBV9 to TRBJ1-4; 7 positions agree with TRBD1. Germline V CDR1 and CDR2: SGDLS, YYNGEE. CDR3 length: 14 amino acids. Trimming took 2 bases from V and 7 from J; bases not matched to a gene: 5. This CDR3 is CASSVGQRTEKLFF. CDR3 in DNA: TGTGCCAGCAGCGTGGGACAGAGAACTGAAAAACTGTTTTTT.

This clonotype was found many times. The chain employs TRBV29-1 and TRBJ1-2, with D hard to call. The CDR3 runs 14 residues. Germline V gives CDR1 SQVTM, CDR2 ANQGSEA. Trimming left V 0 bases short and J 4 bases short, with 12 bases between. CDR3 region: CSVEDQRALYGYTF. The CDR3, as DNA: TGCAGCGTTGAAGATCAACGGGCCCTCTATGGCTACACCTTC.

This clonotype has a count of ten or more. The chain links TRBV25-1 to TRBJ1-1; no firm D call. The germline V gene encodes CDR1 MGHDK and CDR2 SYGVNS. This CDR3 spans 11 amino acids. V was cut by 7 bases and J by 5 bases, with 8 bases left in between. The CDR3: CASTWNTEAFF. The CDR3, as DNA: TGTGCCAGCACCTGGAATACTGAAGCTTTCTTT.

This clonotype was counted many times. The V call is TRBV7-2, the J call TRBJ2-7, with a tentative D call TRBD2 (6 bases). The ends were cut back, 1 base at V and 6 bases at J, with 10 bases in the middle. Per germline, CDR1 SGHTA and CDR2 FQGNSA. The CDR3 totals 13 residues. The CDR3 sequence: CASSLELGGEQYF. The CDR3, as DNA: TGTGCCAGCAGCTTAGAGTTGGGGGGCGAGCAGTACTTC.

This clonotype has ten or more counts. The chain is built from TRBV10-3 and TRBJ1-1, with TRBD1 identical over 7 bases. The CDR3 has 13 residues. J gave up 1 base and V 8 bases, and 4 bases lay outside the gene matches. The germline V gene encodes CDR1 ENHRY and CDR2 SYGVKD. This chain's CDR3 is CAIGRDRNTEAFF. DNA for the CDR3: TGTGCCATCGGCCGGGACAGGAACACTGAAGCTTTCTTT.